These 6 T cell receptor beta chains came from one sample sequenced in a study of cytomegalovirus exposure and HLA in healthy donors (TCRdb year 2017). The protocol used for the library was the immunoSEQ multiplex PCR assay. A mixture of 60 forward primers for TCR Vbeta segments and 13 reverse primers for TCR Jbeta segments was used in the multiplex PCR. The immuneACCESS repertoire file appears here via TCRdb, limited to in-frame rearrangements. These files lack a portion of the clones; in checked studies, under half of the deficit traces to unresolved V genes, and the cause of the others is not known. The sample table records 65,000 to 85,000 clones; just under 80% of these occur just once. The ten top clones hold around 8.9% of the sample. The sample was PBMCs. The receptors come from a woman in her thirties or forties in good health and CMV-seropositive.

The chain uses TRBV19 and TRBJ1-5; 7 bases line up with TRBD1. This CDR3 has 14 amino acids. Per germline, CDR1 LNHDA and CDR2 SQIVND (reference sequence). After removal of 8 bases from V and 2 bases from J, the junction contained 6 bases not matched to a gene. The CDR3 coding sequence is TGTGCCAGTGAGACAGGGTATGGCAATCAGCCCCAGCATTTT. Its translation is CASETGYGNQPQHF.

This sequence joins TRBV28 and TRBJ1-1; D is perhaps TRBD1 (6 bases). The V gene's germline CDR1 is MDHEN and CDR2 SYDVKM. The V end lost 2 bases, the J end lost 9 bases, and 13 bases lay between the germline ends. This CDR3 has 13 amino acids. The CDR3: CASSLGYRVQAFF. The CDR3 DNA sequence: TGTGCCAGCAGTTTAGGGTACAGGGTTCAAGCTTTCTTT.

V usage is TRBV9 and J usage is TRBJ2-4; D ambiguous. This CDR3 contains 16 residues. V lost 0 bases and J 0 bases, leaving 10 bases between the germline ends. In germline, CDR1 is SGDLS, CDR2 YYNGEE. The CDR3 is CASSVAAGLAKNIQYF. For the CDR3, the DNA is TGTGCCAGCAGCGTAGCGGCAGGCCTAGCCAAAAACATTCAGTACTTC.

This sequence joins TRBV30 and TRBJ1-1; 7 nucleotides match TRBD1. CDR3 length: 12 amino acids. CDR1 and CDR2 from the germline V gene are GTSNPN and SVGIG (reference sequence). After removal of 0 bases from V and 10 bases from J, the junction contained 5 bases not matched to a gene. CDR3 coding DNA: TGTGCCTGGAGTGTAAGGCCAGGGGGAGCTTTCTTT. It codes for CAWSVRPGGAFF.

The V gene is TRBV7-2, the J gene TRBJ2-5; no reliable D call. Trimming took 5 bases from V and 3 from J, leaving 16 bases between them. CDR1 is SGHTA, CDR2 FQGNSA, per germline. The CDR3 is 15 residues long. The CDR3 is CASSRQSGSKETQYF. CDR3 nucleotide sequence: TGTGCCAGCAGCCGACAATCTGGCAGCAAAGAGACCCAGTACTTC.

The V and J genes are TRBV28 and TRBJ2-2; a weak D match, TRBD2 (6 bases). Trimming removed 5 bases from V and 1 base from J, with 11 bases in between. The CDR3 loop spans 15 amino acids. CDR1 and CDR2 from the germline V gene are MDHEN and SYDVKM. CDR3 loop: CASSPGDRNTGELFF. CDR3 in DNA: TGTGCCAGCAGTCCGGGGGACCGGAACACCGGGGAGCTGTTTTTT.